The 3 T cell receptor beta chains in this list originate from one sample, sequenced in a study of regulatory T cells in long-lasting Graves disease. Stated time point: persistent/refractory GD, antithyroid drugs over 5 years with positive TRAb. Researchers made the TCR library from RNA that was extracted from PBMCs. iRepertoire HTBI primers and Arm-PCR of CDR3 regions built TCR beta libraries. From the multiplex PCR reads, TCRdb called clonotypes with MiXCR, one entry per CDR3 protein. Here the sample spans 450,000 or so distinct CDR3 sequences, about 22% being singletons. Sequencing was performed on peripheral blood mononuclear cells (PBMCs), taken when the disease was refractory, from a patient treated with antithyroid drugs. These receptors all come from a female donor with Graves disease.

There are many counts of this clonotype. The genes are TRBV12-3 or TRBV12-4 and TRBJ2-5; D unresolved. The CDR3 consists of 13 residues. The V gene lost 1 base and the J gene lost 3 bases, with 6 bases spanning the gap. In DNA form, the CDR3 reads TGTGCCAGCAGTTTAGGGCAGAAAGAGACCCAGTACTTC. The encoded protein is CASSLGQKETQYF.

This clonotype has a handful of counts. The chain has TRBV6-1 and TRBJ2-7; TRBD2 matches 11 bases. This CDR3 has 17 residues. The ends lost 5 bases at V and 3 bases at J; junction bases unmatched: 12. Per germline, CDR1 MNHNS and CDR2 SASEGT. The CDR3 region is CASSLAGGLHILYEQYF. CDR3 nucleotide sequence: TGTGCCAGCAGTCTAGCGGGAGGCCTCCACATTCTCTACGAGCAGTACTTC.

The rearrangement uses TRBV6-5 and TRBJ2-2, with D tentatively TRBD1 (6 bases). The V end lost 4 bases, the J end lost 4 bases, and 13 bases lay between the germline ends. This CDR3 is built from 15 residues. Germline V gene sequence: CDR1 MNHEY, CDR2 SVGAGI. CDR3 sequence (DNA): TGTGCCAGCAGTTGGGACACGGGTGGCACCGGGGAGCTGTTTTTT. Translating it yields CASSWDTGGTGELFF.